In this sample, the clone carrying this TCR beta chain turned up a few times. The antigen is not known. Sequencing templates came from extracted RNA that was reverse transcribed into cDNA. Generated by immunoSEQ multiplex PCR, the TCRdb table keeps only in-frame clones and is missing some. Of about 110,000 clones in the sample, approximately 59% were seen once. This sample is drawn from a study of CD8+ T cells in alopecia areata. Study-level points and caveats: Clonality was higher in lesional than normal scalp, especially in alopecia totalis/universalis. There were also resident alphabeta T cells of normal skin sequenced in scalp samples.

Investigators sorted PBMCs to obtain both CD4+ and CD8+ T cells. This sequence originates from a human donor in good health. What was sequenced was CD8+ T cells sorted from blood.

CDR3 region: CASSPTDSSYEQYF. CDR3 nucleotides: TGTGCCAGCAGCCCGACAGATTCAAGTTACGAGCAGTACTTC. The gene calls are TRBV4-2 and TRBJ2-7; D perhaps matches TRBD1 (5 bases). The CDR3 runs to 14 residues. Trimming took off 4 bases at V and 4 bases at J, with 14 bases between the two ends. Germline lookup yields CDR1 LGHNA and CDR2 YNFKEQ.